This T cell receptor (beta chain) emerged from a study of blood T cell repertoires in COVID-19. About the research overall: Donors in the United States, Italy and Spain gave samples during acute or convalescent COVID-19.

Authors' analysis steps: Reference gene primer amplification gave estimated nucleated cell counts. Profiled with immunoSEQ multiplex PCR; TCRdb holds only in-frame clones, not every one. V, J and clone size were drawn from that table, and D and trimming were deduced from the DNA. The sample lists about 430,000 clones; nearly 90% were seen once. The CDR3 sequence is 14 residues long. V lost 1 base and J lost 5, with 14 bases in between. The germline V gene encodes CDR1 SQVTM and CDR2 ANQGSEA. Cohort assignment relied on participant-reported clinical history. Participants in the exposed group had met a COVID-19 case in the 2 weeks before joining the study.

This TCR derives from a woman aged 18-30 years who had been exposed to COVID-19. The specimen sequenced was PBMCs or T cells enriched from blood (not recorded which). J is TRBJ1-1 and V is TRBV29-1; TRBD1 might be the D (6 bases). The CDR3 sequence is CSVEGMGGRTEAFF. As DNA, the CDR3 is TGCAGCGTTGAAGGGATGGGGGGGCGAACTGAAGCTTTCTTT.